The following is a T cell receptor beta chain sequence with its context. This specimen belongs to a study of blood T cell repertoires in COVID-19. Authors' analysis steps: Reference gene primer amplification yielded estimated nucleated cell counts. The repertoire was sequenced with immunoSEQ multiplex PCR; TCRdb's copy has only in-frame clones and lacks some. V and J calls and clone size are copied from that table; D and trimming were computed from the DNA. The sample carries 60,000 or so clones, under 85% recorded once. The sequencing input was peripheral blood. This sequence was found in a woman aged 80 or over with acute or convalescent COVID-19.

CDR3 in DNA: TGTGCCAGTAGTATGGCGGGAGGGGAGACCCAGTACTTC. The encoded protein is CASSMAGGETQYF. The V call is TRBV19, the J call TRBJ2-5; 9 nucleotides align to TRBD2. CDR3 length: 13 residues. In germline, CDR1 is LNHDA, CDR2 SQIVND (reference sequence). V was pared by 3 bases and J by 5 bases, with 1 base of the junction left unmatched.